The TCR beta chain described here comes from a study of cytomegalovirus exposure and HLA in healthy donors. Findings and caveats of the study: TCR clusters originating in the first cohort tended to co-occur in the approximately 120 validation repertoires, according to a later analysis.

The table lists this clone with a few counts. Its specificity is not known. Profiled with immunoSEQ multiplex PCR; TCRdb holds only in-frame clones, not every one. Among roughly 60,000 clones listed, approximately 90% were seen once. The length of the CDR3 is 15 residues. CDR1 and CDR2 (germline): SNHLY, FYNNEI. V dropped 6 bases and J dropped 8; count of bases not matched to a gene: 12. The chain joins TRBV2 to TRBJ2-4; 8 positions agree with TRBD1. Sequenced: PBMCs. This sequence was found in a woman aged 18-30 years in good health and CMV-seronegative. CDR3 loop: CASSGRQGRLDIQYF. CDR3 bases: TGTGCCAGCAGCGGTCGACAGGGGAGGTTGGACATTCAGTACTTC.